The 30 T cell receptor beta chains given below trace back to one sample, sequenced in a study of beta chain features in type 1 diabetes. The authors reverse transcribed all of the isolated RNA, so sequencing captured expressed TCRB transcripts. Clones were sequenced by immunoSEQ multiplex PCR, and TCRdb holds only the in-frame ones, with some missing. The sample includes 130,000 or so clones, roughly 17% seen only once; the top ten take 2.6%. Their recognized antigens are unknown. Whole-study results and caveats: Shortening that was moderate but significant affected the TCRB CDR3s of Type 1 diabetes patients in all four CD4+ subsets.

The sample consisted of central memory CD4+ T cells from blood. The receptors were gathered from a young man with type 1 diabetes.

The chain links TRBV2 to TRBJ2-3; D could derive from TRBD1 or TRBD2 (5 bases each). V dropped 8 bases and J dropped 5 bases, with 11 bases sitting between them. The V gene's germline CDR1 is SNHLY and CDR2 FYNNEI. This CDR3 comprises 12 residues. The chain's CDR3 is CASGWDGDTQYF. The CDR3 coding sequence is TGTGCCAGCGGATGGGACGGAGATACGCAGTATTTT.

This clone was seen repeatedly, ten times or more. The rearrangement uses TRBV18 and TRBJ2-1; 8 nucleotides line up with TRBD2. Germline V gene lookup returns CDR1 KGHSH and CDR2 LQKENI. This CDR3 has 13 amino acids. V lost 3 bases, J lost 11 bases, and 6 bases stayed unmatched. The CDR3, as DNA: TGTGCCAGCTCACCCAGCGAGCGGGGGAAGCAGTTCTTC. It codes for CASSPSERGKQFF. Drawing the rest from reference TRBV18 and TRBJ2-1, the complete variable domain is NAGVMQNPRHLVRRRGQEARLRCSPMKGHSHVYWYRQLPEEGLKFMVYLQKENIIDESGMPKERFSAEFPKEGPSILRIQQVVRGDSAAYFCASSPSERGKQFFGPGTRLTVL.

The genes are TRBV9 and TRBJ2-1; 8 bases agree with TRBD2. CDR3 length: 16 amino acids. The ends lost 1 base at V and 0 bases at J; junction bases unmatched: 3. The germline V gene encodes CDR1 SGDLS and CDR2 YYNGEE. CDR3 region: CASSVWAGGSYNEQFF. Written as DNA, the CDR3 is TGTGCCAGCAGCGTATGGGCGGGAGGCTCCTACAATGAGCAGTTCTTC.

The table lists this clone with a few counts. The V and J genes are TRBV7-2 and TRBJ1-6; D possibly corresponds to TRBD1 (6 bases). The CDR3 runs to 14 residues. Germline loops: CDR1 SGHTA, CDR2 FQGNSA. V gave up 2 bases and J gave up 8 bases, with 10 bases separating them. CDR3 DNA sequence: TGTGCCAGCAGCTTAAGACAGGCGGATTCACCCCTCCACTTT. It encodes CASSLRQADSPLHF.

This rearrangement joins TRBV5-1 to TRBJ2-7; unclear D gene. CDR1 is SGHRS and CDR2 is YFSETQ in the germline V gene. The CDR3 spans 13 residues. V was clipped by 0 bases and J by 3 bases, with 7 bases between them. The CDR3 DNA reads TGCGCCAGCAGCTTGGACAGTCTCTACGAGCAGTACTTC. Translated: CASSLDSLYEQYF.

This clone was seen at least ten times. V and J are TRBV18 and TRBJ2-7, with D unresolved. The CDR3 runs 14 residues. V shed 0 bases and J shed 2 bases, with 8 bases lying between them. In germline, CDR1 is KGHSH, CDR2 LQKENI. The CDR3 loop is CASSPPIATYEQYF. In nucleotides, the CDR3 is TGTGCCAGCTCACCACCGATCGCTACCTACGAGCAGTACTTC.

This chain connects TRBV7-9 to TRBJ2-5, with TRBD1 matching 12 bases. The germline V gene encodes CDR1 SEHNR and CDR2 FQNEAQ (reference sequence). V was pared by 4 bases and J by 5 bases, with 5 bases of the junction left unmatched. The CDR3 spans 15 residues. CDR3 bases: TGTGCCAGCAGCTCGGGACAGGGGGCTTGGGAGACCCAGTACTTC. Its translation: CASSSGQGAWETQYF.

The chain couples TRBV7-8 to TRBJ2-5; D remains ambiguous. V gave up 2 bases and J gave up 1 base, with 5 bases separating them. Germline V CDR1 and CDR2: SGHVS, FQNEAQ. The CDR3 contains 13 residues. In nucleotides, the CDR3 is TGTGCCAGCAGCTTAAATTTCCAAGAGACCCAGTACTTC. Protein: CASSLNFQETQYF.

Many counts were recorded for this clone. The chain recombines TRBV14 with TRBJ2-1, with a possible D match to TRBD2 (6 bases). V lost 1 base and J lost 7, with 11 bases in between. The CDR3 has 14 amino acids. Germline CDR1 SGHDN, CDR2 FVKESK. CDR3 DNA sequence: TGTGCCAGCAGCCAAGGACTAGGGCTAAATGAGCAGTTCTTC. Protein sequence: CASSQGLGLNEQFF.

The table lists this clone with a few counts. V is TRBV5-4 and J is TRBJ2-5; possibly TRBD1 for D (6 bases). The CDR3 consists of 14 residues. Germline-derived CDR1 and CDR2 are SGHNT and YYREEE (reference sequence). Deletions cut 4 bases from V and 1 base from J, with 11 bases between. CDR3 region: CASSQGGTQETQYF. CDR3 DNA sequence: TGTGCCAGCAGCCAAGGGGGTACCCAAGAGACCCAGTACTTC.

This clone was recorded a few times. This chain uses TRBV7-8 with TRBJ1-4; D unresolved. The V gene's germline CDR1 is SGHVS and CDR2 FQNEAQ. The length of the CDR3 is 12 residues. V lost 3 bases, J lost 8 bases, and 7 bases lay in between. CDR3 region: CASSLNREKLFF. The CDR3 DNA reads TGTGCCAGCAGCTTGAATAGGGAAAAACTGTTTTTT.

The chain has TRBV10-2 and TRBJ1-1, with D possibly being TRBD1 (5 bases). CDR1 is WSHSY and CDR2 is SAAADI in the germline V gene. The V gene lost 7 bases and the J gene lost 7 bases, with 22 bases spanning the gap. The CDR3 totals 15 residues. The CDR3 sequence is CASIGGGITNVEAFF. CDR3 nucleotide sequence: TGCGCCAGCATCGGCGGGGGAATTACGAACGTTGAAGCTTTCTTT.

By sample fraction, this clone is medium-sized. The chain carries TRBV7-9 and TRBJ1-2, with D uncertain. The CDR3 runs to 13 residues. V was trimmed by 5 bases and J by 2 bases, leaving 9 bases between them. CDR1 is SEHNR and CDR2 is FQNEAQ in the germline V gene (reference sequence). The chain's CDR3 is CASSHVANYGYTF. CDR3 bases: TGTGCCAGCAGCCACGTGGCCAACTATGGCTACACCTTC. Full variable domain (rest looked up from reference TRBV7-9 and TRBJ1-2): DTGVSQNPRHKITKRGQNVTFRCDPISEHNRLYWYRQTLGQGPEFLTYFQNEAQLEKSRLLSDRFSAERPKGSFSTLEIQRTEQGDSAMYLCASSHVANYGYTFGSGTRLTVV.

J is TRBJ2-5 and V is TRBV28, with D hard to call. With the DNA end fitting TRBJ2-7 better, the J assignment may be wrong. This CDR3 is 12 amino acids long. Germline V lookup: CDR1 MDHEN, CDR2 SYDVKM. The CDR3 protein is CASSFQNYEQYF. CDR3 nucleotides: TGTGCCAGCAGTTTTCAGAACTACGAGCAGTACTTC.

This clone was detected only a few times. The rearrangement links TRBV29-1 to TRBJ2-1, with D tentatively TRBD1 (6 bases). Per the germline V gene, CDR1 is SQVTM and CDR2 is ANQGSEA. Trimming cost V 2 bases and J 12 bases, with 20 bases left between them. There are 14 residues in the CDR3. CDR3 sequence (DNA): TGCAGCGTTGAAAACAGGGCCATGTCCGACGGGCAGTTCTTC. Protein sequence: CSVENRAMSDGQFF.

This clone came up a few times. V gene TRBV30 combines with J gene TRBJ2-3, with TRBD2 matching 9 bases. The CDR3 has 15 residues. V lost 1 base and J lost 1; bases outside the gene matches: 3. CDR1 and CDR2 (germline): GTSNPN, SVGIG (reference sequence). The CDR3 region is CAWSGGGGGTDTQYF. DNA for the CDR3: TGTGCCTGGAGTGGAGGCGGGGGGGGCACAGATACGCAGTATTTT.

The CDR3 region is CASSYQVAGGEETQYF. CDR3 nucleotides: TGTGCCAGCAGTTATCAGGTAGCGGGAGGAGAGGAGACCCAGTACTTC. J is TRBJ2-5 and V is TRBV6-5, with TRBD2 identical over 10 bases. Losses at the gene ends were 3 bases for V and 5 bases for J; bases not matched to a gene: 9. The length of the CDR3 is 16 residues. Germline loops: CDR1 MNHEY, CDR2 SVGAGI.

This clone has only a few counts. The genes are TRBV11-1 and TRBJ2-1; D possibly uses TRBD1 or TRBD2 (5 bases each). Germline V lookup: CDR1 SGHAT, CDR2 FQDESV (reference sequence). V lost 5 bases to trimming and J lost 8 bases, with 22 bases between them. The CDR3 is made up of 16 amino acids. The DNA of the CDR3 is TGTGCCAGCAGCCGTCAACTGGACAATACGAGGGATGAGCAGTTCTTC. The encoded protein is CASSRQLDNTRDEQFF.

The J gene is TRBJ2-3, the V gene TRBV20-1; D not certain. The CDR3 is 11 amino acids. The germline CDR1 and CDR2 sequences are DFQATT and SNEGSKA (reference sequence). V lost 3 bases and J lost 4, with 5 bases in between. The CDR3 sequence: CSASPSDTQYF. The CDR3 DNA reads TGCAGTGCTAGCCCCTCAGATACGCAGTATTTT.

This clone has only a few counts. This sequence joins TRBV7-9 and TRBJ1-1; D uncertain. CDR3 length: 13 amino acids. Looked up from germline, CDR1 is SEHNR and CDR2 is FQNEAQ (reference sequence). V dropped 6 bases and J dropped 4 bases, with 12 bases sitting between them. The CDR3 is CASSMIHGTEAFF. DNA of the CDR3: TGTGCCAGCAGTATGATACACGGCACTGAAGCTTTCTTT.

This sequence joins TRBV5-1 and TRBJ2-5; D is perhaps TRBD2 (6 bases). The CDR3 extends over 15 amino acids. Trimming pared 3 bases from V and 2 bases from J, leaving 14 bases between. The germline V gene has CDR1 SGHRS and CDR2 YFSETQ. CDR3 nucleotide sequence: TGCGCCAGCAGCTCTGGAGGGGCGACACAAGAGACCCAGTACTTC. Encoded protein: CASSSGGATQETQYF.

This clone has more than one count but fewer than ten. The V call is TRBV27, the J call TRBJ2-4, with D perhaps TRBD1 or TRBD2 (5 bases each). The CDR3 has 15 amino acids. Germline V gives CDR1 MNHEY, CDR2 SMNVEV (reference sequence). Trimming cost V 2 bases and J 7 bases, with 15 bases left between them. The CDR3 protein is CASSLGARGWNIQYF. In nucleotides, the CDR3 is TGTGCCAGCAGTTTAGGGGCCCGGGGATGGAACATTCAGTACTTC.

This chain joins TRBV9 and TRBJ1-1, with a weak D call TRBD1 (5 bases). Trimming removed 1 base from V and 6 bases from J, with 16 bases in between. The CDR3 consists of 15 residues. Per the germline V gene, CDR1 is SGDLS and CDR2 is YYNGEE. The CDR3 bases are TGTGCCAGCAGCGTATTGGGGGGATCATACGCTGAAGCTTTCTTT. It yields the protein CASSVLGGSYAEAFF.

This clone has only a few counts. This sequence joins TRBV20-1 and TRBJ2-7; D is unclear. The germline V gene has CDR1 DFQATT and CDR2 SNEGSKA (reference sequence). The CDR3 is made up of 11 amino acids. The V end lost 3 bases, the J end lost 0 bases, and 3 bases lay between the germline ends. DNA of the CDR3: TGCAGTGCTAGTACCTCCTACGAGCAGTACTTC. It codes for CSASTSYEQYF.

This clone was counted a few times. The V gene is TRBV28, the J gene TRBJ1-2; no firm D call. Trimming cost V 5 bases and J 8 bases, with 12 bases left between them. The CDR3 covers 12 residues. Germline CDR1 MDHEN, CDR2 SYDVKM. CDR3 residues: CASSRPSRGYTF. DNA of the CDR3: TGTGCCAGCAGTCGTCCCAGTAGGGGCTACACCTTC.

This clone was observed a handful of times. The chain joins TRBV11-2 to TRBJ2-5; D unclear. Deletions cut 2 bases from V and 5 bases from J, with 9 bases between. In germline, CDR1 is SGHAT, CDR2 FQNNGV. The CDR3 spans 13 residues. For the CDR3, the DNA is TGTGCCAGCAGCTTATCACCTCCGGAGACCCAGTACTTC. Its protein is CASSLSPPETQYF.

The CDR3 sequence: CASSPWTGGQGAGEQYF. The DNA for the CDR3 is TGTGCCAGCAGCCCGTGGACCGGGGGGCAGGGGGCTGGCGAGCAGTACTTC. The chain joins TRBV9 to TRBJ2-5; weak D call: TRBD1 (8 bases). The J call is in doubt because the DNA end fits TRBJ2-7 better. Germline V CDR1 and CDR2: SGDLS, YYNGEE. CDR3 size: 17 residues.

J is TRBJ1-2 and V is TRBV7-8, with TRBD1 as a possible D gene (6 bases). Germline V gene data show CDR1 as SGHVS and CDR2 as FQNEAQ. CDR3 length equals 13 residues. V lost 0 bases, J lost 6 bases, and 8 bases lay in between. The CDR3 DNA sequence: TGTGCCAGCAGCTTAGCGGGGGCTAATGGCTACACCTTC. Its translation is CASSLAGANGYTF.

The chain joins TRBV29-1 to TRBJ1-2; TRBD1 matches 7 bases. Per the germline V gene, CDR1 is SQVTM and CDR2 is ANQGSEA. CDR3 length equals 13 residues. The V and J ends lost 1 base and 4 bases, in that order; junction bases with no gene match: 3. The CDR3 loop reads CSVEGDRAYGYTF. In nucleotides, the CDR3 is TGCAGCGTTGAAGGGGACAGAGCCTATGGCTACACCTTC.

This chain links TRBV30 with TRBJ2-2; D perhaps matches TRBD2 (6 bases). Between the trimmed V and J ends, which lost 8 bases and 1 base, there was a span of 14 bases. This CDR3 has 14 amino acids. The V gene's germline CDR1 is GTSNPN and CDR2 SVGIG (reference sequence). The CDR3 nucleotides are TGTGCCGGATCGCGAGCGGGGAACACCGGGGAGCTGTTTTTT. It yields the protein CAGSRAGNTGELFF. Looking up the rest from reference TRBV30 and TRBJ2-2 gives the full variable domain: SQTIHQWPATLVQPVGSPLSLECTVEGTSNPNLYWYRQAAGRGLQLLFYSVGIGQISSEVPQNLSASRPQDRQFILSSKKLLLSDSGFYLCAGSRAGNTGELFFGEGSRLTVL.